This TCR beta chain emerged from a study of T cells in Graves' hyperthyroidism and ophthalmopathy. Enrolled ophthalmopathy patients presented with a Clinical Activity Score of at least 3, a NOSPECS grade of at least 4, and disease duration under 3 months. Uncontrolled infection, other autoimmune disease, pregnancy or lactation led to exclusion. Each 10 ml fresh peripheral blood draw supplied the PBMCs. The table lists this clonotype with a few counts. Amplification of TCR beta CDR3 regions used RNA as the template. When the TCR CDR3 underwent first-round RT-PCR, the HTBI primer set was used. TCRdb used MiXCR to reprocess the multiplex PCR reads, holding one entry per CDR3 protein. Counted here are 400,000 or so distinct CDR3 sequences, approximately 14% occurring once; the ten biggest clones make up roughly 20%. The sample consisted of blood. This sequence originates from a woman in her sixties with Graves' ophthalmopathy.

DNA for the CDR3: TGTGCCACCAGCTTGGGGGGGCCTAGCAATCAGCCCCAGCATTTT. Amino acid sequence: CATSLGGPSNQPQHF. The chain employs TRBV15 and TRBJ1-5, with D perhaps matching TRBD1 (6 bases). Germline assignment: CDR1 LNHNV and CDR2 YYDKDF (reference sequence). This CDR3 is built from 15 residues. V shed 5 bases and J shed 0 bases, with 11 bases lying between them.